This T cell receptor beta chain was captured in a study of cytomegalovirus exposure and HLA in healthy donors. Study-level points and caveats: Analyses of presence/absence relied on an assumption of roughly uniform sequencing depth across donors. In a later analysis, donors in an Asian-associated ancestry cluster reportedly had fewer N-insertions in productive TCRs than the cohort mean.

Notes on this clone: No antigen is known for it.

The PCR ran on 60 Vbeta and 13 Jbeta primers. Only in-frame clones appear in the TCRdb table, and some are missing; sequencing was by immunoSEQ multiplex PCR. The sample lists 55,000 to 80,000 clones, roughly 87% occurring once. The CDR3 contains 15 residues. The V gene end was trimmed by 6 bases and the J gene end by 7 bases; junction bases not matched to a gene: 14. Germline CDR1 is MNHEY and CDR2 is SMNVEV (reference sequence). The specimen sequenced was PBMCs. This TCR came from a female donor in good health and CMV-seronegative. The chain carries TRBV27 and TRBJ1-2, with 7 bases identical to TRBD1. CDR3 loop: CASSRTDRVGGGYTF. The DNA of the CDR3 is TGTGCCAGCAGCCGCACAGACAGGGTGGGGGGTGGCTACACCTTC.